The subject of this entry is one T cell receptor beta chain. Its antigen remains unknown. The sample originates from a study of response to subunit inactivated influenza vaccine. Whole-study findings and limits: The authors suggested that every seasonal influenza vaccination recruits few new T cells.

TCRdb redid the calling of the RT-PCR reads with MiXCR, one entry per CDR3 protein. The table lists hundreds of thousands of distinct CDR3 sequences, about 14% of them singletons. The sequencing used PBMCs from blood, collected 14 to 15 days before vaccination. This clonotype was sampled from a man aged 50-60 years who received an inactivated influenza vaccine.

CDR3 nucleotide sequence: TGTGCCAGCAGCCAAGATATACCAGGGCCGGATCTTAGCAATCAGCCCCAGCATTTT. Its translation is CASSQDIPGPDLSNQPQHF. The chain combines TRBV3-1 with TRBJ1-5; D might be TRBD1 (5 bases). The CDR3 extends over 19 amino acids. Germline values: CDR1 LGHDT, CDR2 YNNKEL (reference sequence). V shed 0 bases and J shed 0 bases, with 18 bases lying between them. Full variable domain (rest looked up from reference TRBV3-1 and TRBJ1-5): DTAVSQTPKYLVTQMGNDKSIKCEQNLGHDTMYWYKQDSKKFLKIMFSYNNKELIINETVPNRFSPKSPDKAHLNLHINSLELGDSAVYFCASSQDIPGPDLSNQPQHFGDGTRLSIL.